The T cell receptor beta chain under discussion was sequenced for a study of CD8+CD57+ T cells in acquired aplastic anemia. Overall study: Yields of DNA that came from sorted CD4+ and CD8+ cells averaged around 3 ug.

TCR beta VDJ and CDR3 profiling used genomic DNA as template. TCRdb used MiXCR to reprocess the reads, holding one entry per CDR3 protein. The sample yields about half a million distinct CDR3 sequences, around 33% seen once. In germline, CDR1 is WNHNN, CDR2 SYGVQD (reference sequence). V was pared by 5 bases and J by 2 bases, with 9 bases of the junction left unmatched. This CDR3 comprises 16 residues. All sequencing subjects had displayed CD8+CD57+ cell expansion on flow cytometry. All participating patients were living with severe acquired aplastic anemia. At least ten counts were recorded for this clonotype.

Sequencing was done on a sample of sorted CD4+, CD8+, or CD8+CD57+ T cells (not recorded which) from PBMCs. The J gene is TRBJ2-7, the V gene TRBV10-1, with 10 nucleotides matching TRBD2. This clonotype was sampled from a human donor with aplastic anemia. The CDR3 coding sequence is TGCGCCAGCAGTAAGGACGCTAGCGGGAGCCCCTACGAGCAGTACTTC. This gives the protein CASSKDASGSPYEQYF.